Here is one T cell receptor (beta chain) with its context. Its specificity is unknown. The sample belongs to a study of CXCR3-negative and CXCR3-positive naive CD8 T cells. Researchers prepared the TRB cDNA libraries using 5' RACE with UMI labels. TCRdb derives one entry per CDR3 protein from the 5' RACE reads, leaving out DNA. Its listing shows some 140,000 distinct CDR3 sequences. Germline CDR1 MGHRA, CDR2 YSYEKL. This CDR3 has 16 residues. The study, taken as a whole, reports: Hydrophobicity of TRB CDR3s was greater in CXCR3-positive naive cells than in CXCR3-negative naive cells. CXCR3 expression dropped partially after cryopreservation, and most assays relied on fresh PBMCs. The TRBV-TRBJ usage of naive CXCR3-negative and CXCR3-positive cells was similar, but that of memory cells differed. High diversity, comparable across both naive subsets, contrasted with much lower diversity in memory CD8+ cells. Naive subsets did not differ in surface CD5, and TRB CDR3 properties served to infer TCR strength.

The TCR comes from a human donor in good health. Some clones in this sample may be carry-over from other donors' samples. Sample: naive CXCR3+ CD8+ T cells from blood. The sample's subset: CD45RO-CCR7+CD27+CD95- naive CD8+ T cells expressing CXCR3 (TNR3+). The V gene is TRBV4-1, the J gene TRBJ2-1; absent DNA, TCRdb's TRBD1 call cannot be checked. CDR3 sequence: CASSQWQGATYNEQFF.